This TCR beta chain was found in a study of T-cell memory formation after mild COVID-19. Across the whole study: Across donors, TCR clusters were largely donor specific. Study results and limitations: Those CD4+ clones that contracted were mainly in CM and EM (CD8+ ones in EMRA). Researchers found some responding clones in pre-infection memory, a sign that cross-reactive memory joined.

V lost 4 bases to trimming and J lost 3 bases, with 14 bases between them. CDR3 length: 14 residues. CDR1 SGHDT and CDR2 YYEEEE come from the germline V gene. Via MiXCR, TCRdb re-called the 5' RACE reads, giving one row per CDR3 protein. The data show over 450,000 distinct CDR3 sequences, 20% seen once. On this clonotype: The antigen remains unidentified.

The chain combines TRBV5-6 with TRBJ2-7; maybe TRBD1 (6 bases). The source is an adult woman who had mild COVID-19 (a few samples of this study predate the infection). Cell type and time point are not known. Sample: PBMCs or a T cell subset sorted from them (not recorded which). The CDR3 nucleotides are TGTGCCAGCAGCCACCAGACAGGCTACTACGAGCAGTACTTC. Protein: CASSHQTGYYEQYF.